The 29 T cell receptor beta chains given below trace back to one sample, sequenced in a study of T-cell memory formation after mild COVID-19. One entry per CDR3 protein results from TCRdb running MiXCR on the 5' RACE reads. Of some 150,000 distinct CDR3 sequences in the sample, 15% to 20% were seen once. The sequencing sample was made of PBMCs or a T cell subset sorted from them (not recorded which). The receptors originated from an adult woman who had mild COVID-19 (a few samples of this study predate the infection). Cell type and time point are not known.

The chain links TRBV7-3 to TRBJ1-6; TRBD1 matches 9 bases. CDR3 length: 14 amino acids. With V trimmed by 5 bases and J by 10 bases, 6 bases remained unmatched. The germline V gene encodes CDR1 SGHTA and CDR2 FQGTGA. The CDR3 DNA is TGTGCCAGCAGCGAGGGACAGGGCGGGTCACCCCTCCACTTT. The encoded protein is CASSEGQGGSPLHF.

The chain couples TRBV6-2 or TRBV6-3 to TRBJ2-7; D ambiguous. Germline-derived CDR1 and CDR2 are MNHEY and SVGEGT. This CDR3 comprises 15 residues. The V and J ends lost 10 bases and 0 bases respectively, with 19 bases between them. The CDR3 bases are TGTGCCACACGCTTTCCGAAGAGCTACTCCTACGAGCAGTACTTC. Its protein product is CATRFPKSYSYEQYF.

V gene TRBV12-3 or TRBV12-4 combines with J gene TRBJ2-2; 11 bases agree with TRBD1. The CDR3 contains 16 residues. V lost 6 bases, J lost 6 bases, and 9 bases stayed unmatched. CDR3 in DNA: TGTGCCAGCAGACCAGGGACAGGGGGTTTCGCCGGGGAGCTGTTTTTT. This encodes CASRPGTGGFAGELFF.

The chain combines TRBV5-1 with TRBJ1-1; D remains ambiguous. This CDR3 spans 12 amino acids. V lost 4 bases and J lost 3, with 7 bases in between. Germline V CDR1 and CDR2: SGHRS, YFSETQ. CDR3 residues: CASSATHTEAFF. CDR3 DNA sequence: TGCGCCAGCAGCGCCACCCACACTGAAGCTTTCTTT.

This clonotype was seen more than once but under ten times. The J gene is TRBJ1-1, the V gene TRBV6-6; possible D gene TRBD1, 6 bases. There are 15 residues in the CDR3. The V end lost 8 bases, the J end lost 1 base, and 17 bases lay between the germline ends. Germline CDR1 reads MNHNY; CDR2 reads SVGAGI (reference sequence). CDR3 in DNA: TGTGCCAGCGAATCCACCTTGACAGGGAACACTGAAGCTTTCTTT. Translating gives CASESTLTGNTEAFF.

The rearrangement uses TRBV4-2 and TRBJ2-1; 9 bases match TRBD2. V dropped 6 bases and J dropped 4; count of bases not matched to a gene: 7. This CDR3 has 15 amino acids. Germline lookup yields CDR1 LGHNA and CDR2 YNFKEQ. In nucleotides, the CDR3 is TGTGCCAGCAGTCAGACTAGCGGCCCTTACAATGAGCAGTTCTTC. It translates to CASSQTSGPYNEQFF.

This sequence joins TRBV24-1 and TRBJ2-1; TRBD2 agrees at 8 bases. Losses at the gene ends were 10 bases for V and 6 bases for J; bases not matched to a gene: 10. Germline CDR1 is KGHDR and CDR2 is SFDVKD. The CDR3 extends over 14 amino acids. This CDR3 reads CATRSGRGLNEQFF. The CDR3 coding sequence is TGTGCCACTAGAAGCGGGAGAGGGCTCAATGAGCAGTTCTTC.

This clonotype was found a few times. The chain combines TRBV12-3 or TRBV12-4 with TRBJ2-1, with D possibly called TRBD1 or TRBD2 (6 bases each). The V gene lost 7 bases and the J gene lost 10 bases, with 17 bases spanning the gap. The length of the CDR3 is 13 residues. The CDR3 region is CASKVRGAREQFF. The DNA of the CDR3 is TGTGCCAGCAAAGTAAGGGGGGCTCGAGAGCAGTTCTTC.

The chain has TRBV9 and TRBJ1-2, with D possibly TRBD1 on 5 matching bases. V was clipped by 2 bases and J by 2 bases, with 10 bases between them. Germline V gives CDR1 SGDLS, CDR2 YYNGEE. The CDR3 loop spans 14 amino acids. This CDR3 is CASSVNQGNYGYTF. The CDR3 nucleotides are TGTGCCAGCAGCGTGAACCAGGGAAACTATGGCTACACCTTC.

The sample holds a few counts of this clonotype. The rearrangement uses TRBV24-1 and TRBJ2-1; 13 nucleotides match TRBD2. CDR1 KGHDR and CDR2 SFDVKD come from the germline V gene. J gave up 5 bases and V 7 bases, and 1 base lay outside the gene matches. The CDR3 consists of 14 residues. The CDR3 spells CATRGLAGNNEQFF. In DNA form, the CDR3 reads TGTGCCACCAGGGGACTAGCGGGAAACAATGAGCAGTTCTTC.

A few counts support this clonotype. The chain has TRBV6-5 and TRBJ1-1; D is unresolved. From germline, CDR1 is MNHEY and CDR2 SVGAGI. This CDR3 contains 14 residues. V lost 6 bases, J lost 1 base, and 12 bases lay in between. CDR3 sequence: CASRQGIRNTEAFF. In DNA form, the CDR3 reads TGTGCCAGCAGGCAAGGGATCCGGAACACTGAAGCTTTCTTT.

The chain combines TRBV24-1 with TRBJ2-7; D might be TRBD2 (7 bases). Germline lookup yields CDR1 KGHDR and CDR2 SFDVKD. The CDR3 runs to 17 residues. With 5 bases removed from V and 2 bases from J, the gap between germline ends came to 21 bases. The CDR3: CATSAFRGGSETYEQYF. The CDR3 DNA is TGTGCCACCAGTGCCTTCAGGGGCGGGAGCGAAACCTACGAGCAGTACTTC.

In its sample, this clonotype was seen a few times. The CDR3 region is CAWGPKVLNEKLFF. CDR3 DNA sequence: TGTGCCTGGGGTCCCAAAGTCTTGAATGAAAAACTGTTTTTT. The rearrangement uses TRBV30 and TRBJ1-4, with D unclear. V lost 5 bases, J lost 5 bases, and 15 bases lay in between. The CDR3 contains 14 residues. Germline lookup yields CDR1 GTSNPN and CDR2 SVGIG (reference sequence).

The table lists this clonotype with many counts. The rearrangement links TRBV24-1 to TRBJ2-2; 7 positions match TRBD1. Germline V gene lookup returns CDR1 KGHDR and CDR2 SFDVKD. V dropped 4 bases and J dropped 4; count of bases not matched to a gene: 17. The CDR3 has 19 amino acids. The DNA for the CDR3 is TGTGCCACCAGTGACCCCGCCGGGACAGTCAGGTTTGGCACCGGGGAGCTGTTTTTT. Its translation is CATSDPAGTVRFGTGELFF.

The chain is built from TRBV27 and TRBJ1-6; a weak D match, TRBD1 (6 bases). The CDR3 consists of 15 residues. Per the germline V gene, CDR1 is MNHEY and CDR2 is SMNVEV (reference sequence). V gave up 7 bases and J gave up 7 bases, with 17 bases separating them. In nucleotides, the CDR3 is TGTGCCAGCAAACCCCTGGACAGAGGAAATTCACCCCTCCACTTT. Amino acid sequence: CASKPLDRGNSPLHF.

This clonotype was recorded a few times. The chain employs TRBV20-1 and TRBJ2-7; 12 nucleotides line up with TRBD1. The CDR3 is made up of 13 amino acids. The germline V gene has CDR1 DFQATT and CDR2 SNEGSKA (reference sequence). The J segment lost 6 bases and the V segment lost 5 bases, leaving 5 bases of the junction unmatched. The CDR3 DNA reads TGCAGTGCTCCGGGACAGGGGGCTAGCGAGCAGTACTTC. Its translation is CSAPGQGASEQYF.

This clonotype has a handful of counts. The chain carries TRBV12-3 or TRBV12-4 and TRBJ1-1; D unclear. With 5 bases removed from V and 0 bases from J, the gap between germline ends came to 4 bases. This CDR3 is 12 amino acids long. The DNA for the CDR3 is TGTGCCAGCAGTCGAATGAACACTGAAGCTTTCTTT. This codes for CASSRMNTEAFF.

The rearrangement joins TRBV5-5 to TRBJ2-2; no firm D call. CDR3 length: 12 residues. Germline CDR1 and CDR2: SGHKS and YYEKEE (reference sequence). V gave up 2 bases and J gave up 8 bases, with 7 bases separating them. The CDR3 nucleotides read TGTGCCAGCAGCTTCATGGTTGGGGAGCTGTTTTTT. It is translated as CASSFMVGELFF.

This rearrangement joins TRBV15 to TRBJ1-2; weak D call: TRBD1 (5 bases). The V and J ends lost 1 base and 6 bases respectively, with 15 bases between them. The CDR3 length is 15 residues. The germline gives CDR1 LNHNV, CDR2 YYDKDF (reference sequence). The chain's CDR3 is CATSRAGQAGDGYTF. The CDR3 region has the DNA TGTGCCACCAGCAGAGCGGGGCAGGCGGGGGATGGCTACACCTTC.

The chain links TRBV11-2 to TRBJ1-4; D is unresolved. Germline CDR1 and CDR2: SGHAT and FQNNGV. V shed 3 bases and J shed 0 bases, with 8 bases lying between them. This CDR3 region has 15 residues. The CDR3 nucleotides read TGTGCCAGCAGCTTCGCGGGTACAACTAATGAAAAACTGTTTTTT. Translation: CASSFAGTTNEKLFF.

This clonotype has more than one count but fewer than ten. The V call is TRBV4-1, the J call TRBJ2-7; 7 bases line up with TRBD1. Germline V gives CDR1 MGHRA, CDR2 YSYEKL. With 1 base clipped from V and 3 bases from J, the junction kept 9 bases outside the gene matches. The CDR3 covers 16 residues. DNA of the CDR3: TGCGCCAGCAGCCAAGGCGCCCGGACAGGTCTCTACGAGCAGTACTTC. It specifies CASSQGARTGLYEQYF.

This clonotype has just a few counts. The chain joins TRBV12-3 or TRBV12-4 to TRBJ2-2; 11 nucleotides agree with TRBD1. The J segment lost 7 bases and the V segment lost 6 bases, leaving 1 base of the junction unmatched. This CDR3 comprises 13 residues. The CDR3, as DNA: TGTGCCAGCAGGGGACAGGGGGACGGGGAGCTGTTTTTT. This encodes CASRGQGDGELFF.

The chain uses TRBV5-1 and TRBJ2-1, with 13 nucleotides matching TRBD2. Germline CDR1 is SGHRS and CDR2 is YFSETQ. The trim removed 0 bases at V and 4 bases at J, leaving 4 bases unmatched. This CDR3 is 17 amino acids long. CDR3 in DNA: TGCGCCAGCAGCTTGGAGGGGACTAGCGGGAAGTACAATGAGCAGTTCTTC. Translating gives CASSLEGTSGKYNEQFF.

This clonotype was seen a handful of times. CDR3 sequence reads: CASSHKDGVYQETQYF. The CDR3 DNA reads as TGCGCCAGCAGTCATAAAGACGGTGTATACCAAGAGACCCAGTACTTC. This rearrangement joins TRBV23-1 to TRBJ2-5; no clear D gene. TRBV23-1 is classed as an ORF, of uncertain function. This CDR3 contains 16 residues. The V and J ends lost 3 bases and 0 bases respectively, with 14 bases between them.

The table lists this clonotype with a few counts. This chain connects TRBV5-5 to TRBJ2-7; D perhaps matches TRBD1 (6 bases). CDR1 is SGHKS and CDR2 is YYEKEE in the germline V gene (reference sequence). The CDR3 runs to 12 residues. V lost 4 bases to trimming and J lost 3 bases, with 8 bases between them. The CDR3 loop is CASSIQGYEQYF. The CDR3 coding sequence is TGTGCCAGCAGCATACAGGGCTACGAGCAGTACTTC. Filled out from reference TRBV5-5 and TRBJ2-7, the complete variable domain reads DAGVTQSPTHLIKTRGQQVTLRCSPISGHKSVSWYQQVLGQGPQFIFQYYEKEERGRGNFPDRFSARQFPNYSSELNVNALLLGDSALYLCASSIQGYEQYFGPGTRLTVT.

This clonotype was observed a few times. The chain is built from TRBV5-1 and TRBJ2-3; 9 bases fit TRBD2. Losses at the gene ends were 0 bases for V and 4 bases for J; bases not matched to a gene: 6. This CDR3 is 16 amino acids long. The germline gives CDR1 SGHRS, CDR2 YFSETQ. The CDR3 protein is CASSLAGAGGPDTQYF. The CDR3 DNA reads TGCGCCAGCAGCTTGGCCGGCGCGGGGGGGCCAGATACGCAGTATTTT.

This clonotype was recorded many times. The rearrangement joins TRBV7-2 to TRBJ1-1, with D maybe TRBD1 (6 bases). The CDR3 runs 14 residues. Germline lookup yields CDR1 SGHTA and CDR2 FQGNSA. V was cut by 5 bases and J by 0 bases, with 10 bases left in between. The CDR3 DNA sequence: TGTGCCAGCAGCCATGACAGGCTGAACACTGAAGCTTTCTTT. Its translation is CASSHDRLNTEAFF.

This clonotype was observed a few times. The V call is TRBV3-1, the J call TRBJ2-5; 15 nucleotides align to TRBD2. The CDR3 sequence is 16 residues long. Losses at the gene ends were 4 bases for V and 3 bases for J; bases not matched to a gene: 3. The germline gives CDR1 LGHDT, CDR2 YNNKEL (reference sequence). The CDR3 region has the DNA TGTGCCAGCAGCCTCGGACTAGCGGGAGGGGAAGAGACCCAGTACTTC. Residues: CASSLGLAGGEETQYF.

CDR3 protein: CASSPVVTGGESGANVLTF. The DNA of the CDR3 is TGTGCCAGCTCACCAGTTGTCACAGGGGGCGAATCCGGGGCCAACGTCCTGACTTTC. The chain combines TRBV18 with TRBJ2-6, with TRBD1 matching 9 bases. The V segment lost 2 bases and the J segment 4 bases; nucleotides outside the gene matches: 12. Germline V gene data show CDR1 as KGHSH and CDR2 as LQKENI. The CDR3 loop spans 19 amino acids.